The 28 T cell receptor beta chains presented below share a single source sample, sequenced in a study of post-analysis software for immune sequencing data. Their recognized antigens are unknown. Carried by the TCR beta cDNA libraries were unique molecular identifiers. From the PCR reads, TCRdb called clonotypes with MiXCR, one entry per CDR3 protein. The table has 350,000 to 500,000 distinct CDR3 sequences, 35% to 45% seen once; the top ten hold 6.5% to 8%. Findings and limits, study-wide: TRBV5-6, TRBV5-1 and TRBV20-1 were among four or five TRBV segments more frequent in patients than controls.

The sample was blood. Receptors originate from a girl aged 2 to 10 with multiple sclerosis.

This clonotype occurred a few times. V gene TRBV29-1 combines with J gene TRBJ2-4, with a possible D match to TRBD2 (6 bases). V dropped 7 bases and J dropped 13 bases, with 29 bases sitting between them. CDR3 length: 15 residues. The germline gives CDR1 SQVTM, CDR2 ANQGSEA. CDR3 DNA sequence: TGCAGCGCGGTCAGTCCGGCGGGACCATACGGGCGGCAGTACTTC. Protein product: CSAVSPAGPYGRQYF.

This clonotype was detected a few times. The J gene is TRBJ1-1, the V gene TRBV28; 8 positions agree with TRBD1. V shed 5 bases, J shed 1 base, and the junction held 6 bases outside the gene matches. CDR1 and CDR2 from the germline V gene are MDHEN and SYDVKM. CDR3 length: 15 amino acids. The CDR3 nucleotides read TGTGCCAGCAGTCTCGACAGGGGAGCGAACACTGAAGCTTTCTTT. Its translation is CASSLDRGANTEAFF.

This clonotype was counted a few times. This chain connects TRBV29-1 to TRBJ2-3; D perhaps matches TRBD2 (6 bases). V lost 1 base and J lost 4, with 9 bases in between. This CDR3 spans 13 amino acids. The germline CDR1 and CDR2 sequences are SQVTM and ANQGSEA. CDR3 nucleotides: TGCAGCGTTGAAGGGCGGGGTGCAGATACGCAGTATTTT. It encodes CSVEGRGADTQYF.

The sample holds a few counts of this clonotype. V gene TRBV6-6 combines with J gene TRBJ2-1, with D tentatively TRBD1 (5 bases). The CDR3 is 12 residues long. The ends were cut back, 7 bases at V and 7 bases at J, with 11 bases in the middle. CDR1 is MNHNY, CDR2 SVGAGI, per germline (reference sequence). The CDR3 loop reads CASNSRANEQFF. The DNA of the CDR3 is TGTGCCAGCAACAGCAGGGCGAATGAGCAGTTCTTC.

Of note for this clonotype: The CDR3 does not close with the conserved phenylalanine or tryptophan, likely indicating a read error. The chain links TRBV28 to TRBJ2-3; D gene uncertain. The germline gives CDR1 MDHEN, CDR2 SYDVKM. The CDR3 is 16 amino acids. With 3 bases removed from V and 0 bases from J, the gap between germline ends came to 13 bases. Written as DNA, the CDR3 is TGTGCCAGCAGTTTTACCCCAACCCGCAGCACAGATACGCAGTATTTG. It encodes CASSFTPTRSTDTQYL.

The V call is TRBV3-1, the J call TRBJ2-2, with D possibly being TRBD1 (6 bases). The CDR3 has 18 amino acids. Trimming left V 1 base short and J 0 bases short, with 15 bases between. Germline V lookup: CDR1 LGHDT, CDR2 YNNKEL (reference sequence). The CDR3 coding sequence is TGTGCCAGCAGCCAAGTCTCGACTGGGACAACGAACACCGGGGAGCTGTTTTTT. This sequence encodes CASSQVSTGTTNTGELFF.

The chain is built from TRBV9 and TRBJ1-6; D ambiguous. CDR3 length: 14 amino acids. Germline CDR1 SGDLS, CDR2 YYNGEE. Trimming cost V 3 bases and J 7 bases, with 11 bases left between them. As DNA, the CDR3 is TGTGCCAGCAGCGACCGGACCCGGAATTCACCCCTCCACTTT. Its protein product is CASSDRTRNSPLHF.

This clonotype appeared a few times. The chain carries TRBV5-5 and TRBJ2-1, with 8 bases that match TRBD2. The CDR3 runs 15 residues. Trimming at V came to 4 bases and at J to 7 bases, leaving 10 bases not matched to a gene. CDR1 and CDR2 from the germline V gene are SGHKS and YYEKEE (reference sequence). CDR3 region: CASSQTSVRGNEQFF. The CDR3 DNA is TGTGCCAGCAGCCAGACTAGCGTTCGAGGTAATGAGCAGTTCTTC. Filled out from reference TRBV5-5 and TRBJ2-1, the complete variable domain reads DAGVTQSPTHLIKTRGQQVTLRCSPISGHKSVSWYQQVLGQGPQFIFQYYEKEERGRGNFPDRFSARQFPNYSSELNVNALLLGDSALYLCASSQTSVRGNEQFFGPGTRLTVL.

Only a few counts were recorded for this clonotype. The chain recombines TRBV4-2 with TRBJ2-1; 9 positions match TRBD2. This CDR3 is 16 amino acids long. Germline CDR1 is LGHNA and CDR2 is YNFKEQ. J was trimmed by 2 bases and V by 0 bases; bases with no gene match: 2. CDR3 sequence reads: CASSQEGTSPYNEQFF. CDR3 bases: TGTGCCAGCAGCCAAGAAGGGACTAGCCCCTACAATGAGCAGTTCTTC.

The chain joins TRBV29-1 to TRBJ2-2; possibly TRBD1 or TRBD2 for D (5 bases each). This CDR3 has 11 residues. Germline V gene data show CDR1 as SQVTM and CDR2 as ANQGSEA. The V end lost 4 bases, the J end lost 15 bases, and 15 bases lay between the germline ends. The CDR3 DNA reads TGCAGCGTTGTCGCCGGGACCGTTGTGTTTTTT. This sequence encodes CSVVAGTVVFF.

This sequence joins TRBV7-9 and TRBJ2-1; TRBD1 agrees at 10 bases. The CDR3 is made up of 16 amino acids. After removal of 3 bases from V and 4 bases from J, the junction contained 6 bases not matched to a gene. Germline loops: CDR1 SEHNR, CDR2 FQNEAQ (reference sequence). CDR3 sequence: CASSFSPGQGYNEQFF. In DNA, the CDR3 is TGTGCCAGCAGCTTCTCGCCGGGACAGGGGTACAATGAGCAGTTCTTC.

The chain employs TRBV5-1 and TRBJ2-4, with TRBD1 matching over 10 bases. The J call may not be correct, given that the DNA end is closer to TRBJ2-7. CDR1 and CDR2 (germline): SGHRS, YFSETQ. The CDR3 extends over 16 amino acids. The CDR3 sequence is CASSSPGDRGPYEQYF. CDR3 nucleotide sequence: TGCGCCAGCAGCTCCCCCGGGGACAGGGGTCCCTACGAGCAGTACTTC.

This clonotype has just a few counts. The chain couples TRBV6-5 to TRBJ1-2; perhaps TRBD1 as D (6 bases). Germline values: CDR1 MNHEY, CDR2 SVGAGI. This CDR3 has 14 amino acids. Trimming took off 2 bases at V and 8 bases at J, with 15 bases between the two ends. CDR3 DNA: TGTGCCAGCAGTTACGTCAGGGCGGGGGGCGGCTACACCTTC. As protein: CASSYVRAGGGYTF.

This CDR3 is CSAYTGTEQYF. CDR3 nucleotide sequence: TGCAGTGCTTATACAGGGACAGAGCAGTACTTC. This chain links TRBV20-1 with TRBJ2-7; weak D call: TRBD1 (6 bases). The CDR3 is made up of 11 amino acids. Trimming took 5 bases from V and 7 from J, leaving 12 bases between them. In germline, CDR1 is DFQATT, CDR2 SNEGSKA (reference sequence).

This chain uses TRBV6-5 with TRBJ2-7, with D unclear. The CDR3 runs to 15 residues. Trimming pared 0 bases from V and 0 bases from J, leaving 9 bases between. Germline CDR1 is MNHEY and CDR2 is SVGAGI. The DNA of the CDR3 is TGTGCCAGCAGTTACTCTTCAGGCTTCTCCTACGAGCAGTACTTC. This gives the protein CASSYSSGFSYEQYF.

This clonotype turned up a few times. The rearrangement links TRBV10-1 to TRBJ2-5; D may be TRBD1 or TRBD2 (5 bases each). The CDR3 consists of 14 residues. Germline CDR1 is WNHNN and CDR2 is SYGVQD (reference sequence). V was pared by 3 bases and J by 4 bases, with 12 bases between. For the CDR3, the DNA is TGCGCCAGCAGTGAATCGGGGCATCCAGAGACCCAGTACTTC. Its translation: CASSESGHPETQYF.

This clonotype has just a few counts. V is TRBV20-1 and J is TRBJ2-3; 13 bases match TRBD2. V trimming: 0 bases; J trimming: 4 bases; junction bases outside the gene matches: 7. The CDR3 runs to 17 residues. From germline, CDR1 is DFQATT and CDR2 SNEGSKA (reference sequence). The CDR3 region has the DNA TGCAGTGCTAGAGACTACAGACTAGCGGGGGGTTCAGATACGCAGTATTTT. Its translation is CSARDYRLAGGSDTQYF.

The sample holds a few counts of this clonotype. V and J are TRBV6-5 and TRBJ1-2; TRBD1 might be the D (6 bases). There are 14 residues in the CDR3. V lost 6 bases and J lost 7, with 18 bases in between. CDR1 and CDR2 (germline): MNHEY, SVGAGI. The CDR3 reads CASSSQGASFGYTF. Written as DNA, the CDR3 is TGTGCCAGCAGCTCACAGGGAGCTTCTTTTGGCTACACCTTC.

The chain recombines TRBV4-1 with TRBJ2-5, with a tentative D call TRBD1 (5 bases). V was pared by 0 bases and J by 5 bases, with 13 bases between. The CDR3 is 15 residues long. Looked up from germline, CDR1 is MGHRA and CDR2 is YSYEKL. CDR3 nucleotide sequence: TGCGCCAGCAGCCAAGACCCACCCCACAGGGAGACCCAGTACTTC. Its translation: CASSQDPPHRETQYF.

The V call is TRBV7-6, the J call TRBJ2-1; 13 positions agree with TRBD2. The CDR3 consists of 15 residues. The ends lost 4 bases at V and 8 bases at J; junction bases unmatched: 5. The V gene's germline CDR1 is SGHVS and CDR2 FNYEAQ. CDR3 protein: CASSSIGLAGDEQFF. The CDR3 nucleotides are TGTGCCAGCAGCTCGATTGGACTAGCGGGAGATGAGCAGTTCTTC.

The chain carries TRBV14 and TRBJ2-5; D call uncertain. CDR1 is SGHDN, CDR2 FVKESK, per germline. This CDR3 has 12 amino acids. V lost 0 bases to trimming and J lost 7 bases, with 6 bases between them. The CDR3 sequence: CASSQDRVTQYF. The CDR3 region has the DNA TGTGCCAGCAGCCAAGATCGCGTGACCCAGTACTTC.

This sequence joins TRBV7-2 and TRBJ2-5; TRBD1 agrees at 9 bases. Judging by the DNA end, TRBJ2-7 fits better; the J call may be wrong. The CDR3 contains 14 residues. Germline V gene sequence: CDR1 SGHTA, CDR2 FQGNSA. The chain's CDR3 is CASSPGTGFFEQYF. CDR3 nucleotide sequence: TGTGCCAGCAGCCCCGGGACAGGGTTCTTCGAGCAGTACTTC.

There are a few counts of this clonotype. V is TRBV5-1 and J is TRBJ2-7, with TRBD1 matching 7 bases. Germline V CDR1 and CDR2: SGHRS, YFSETQ. The length of the CDR3 is 14 residues. The ends lost 0 bases at V and 6 bases at J; junction bases unmatched: 6. CDR3 bases: TGCGCCAGCAGCTTGGTGGGACAGAGTCGCGAGCAGTACTTC. Translation gives CASSLVGQSREQYF.

The J gene is TRBJ2-1, the V gene TRBV6-5; 13 bases align to TRBD2. The CDR3 consists of 17 residues. Germline lookup yields CDR1 MNHEY and CDR2 SVGAGI. The ends lost 0 bases at V and 9 bases at J; junction bases unmatched: 8. Here the CDR3 DNA reads TGTGCCAGCAGTTACTCTACCGCACTAGCGGGAGGGGGTGAGCAGTTCTTC. Encoded protein: CASSYSTALAGGGEQFF.

The J gene is TRBJ1-2, the V gene TRBV12-3 or TRBV12-4; no definite D call. V dropped 5 bases and J dropped 5 bases, with 9 bases sitting between them. The CDR3 contains 12 residues. CDR3 residues: CASSASEYGYTF. CDR3 DNA: TGTGCCAGCAGTGCCTCAGAGTATGGCTACACCTTC.

The chain uses TRBV12-3 or TRBV12-4 and TRBJ2-1; D gene unclear. This CDR3 has 15 residues. Trimming removed 3 bases from V and 9 bases from J, with 18 bases in between. The CDR3 coding sequence is TGTGCCAGCAGTTTCGGCAGGTTGGATGTGGGTGAGCAGTTCTTC. Translating gives CASSFGRLDVGEQFF.

The chain is built from TRBV4-1 and TRBJ1-6, with a tentative D call TRBD1 (6 bases). The CDR3 has 15 residues. Germline CDR1 and CDR2: MGHRA and YSYEKL. The V end lost 2 bases, the J end lost 18 bases, and 23 bases lay between the germline ends. CDR3: CASSQTDSGVKSPHF. As DNA, the CDR3 is TGCGCCAGCAGCCAAACGGACAGCGGAGTAAAGTCCCCCCACTTT.

The chain recombines TRBV12-3 or TRBV12-4 with TRBJ1-1; D uncertain. V was clipped by 6 bases and J by 0 bases, with 11 bases between them. This CDR3 is 14 amino acids long. CDR3 region: CASRSGLLNTEAFF. CDR3 in DNA: TGTGCCAGCAGGTCGGGTCTACTGAACACTGAAGCTTTCTTT.